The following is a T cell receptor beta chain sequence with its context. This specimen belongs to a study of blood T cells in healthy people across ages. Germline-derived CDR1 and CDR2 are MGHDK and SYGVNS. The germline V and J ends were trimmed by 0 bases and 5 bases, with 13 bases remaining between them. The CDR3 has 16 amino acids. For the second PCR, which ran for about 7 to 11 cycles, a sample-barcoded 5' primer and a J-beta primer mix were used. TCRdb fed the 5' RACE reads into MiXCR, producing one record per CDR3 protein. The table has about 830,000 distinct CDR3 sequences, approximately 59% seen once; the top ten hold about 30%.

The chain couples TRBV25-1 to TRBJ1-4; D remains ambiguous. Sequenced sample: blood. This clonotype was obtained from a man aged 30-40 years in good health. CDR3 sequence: CASSEYKGTGNEKLFF. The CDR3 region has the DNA TGTGCCAGCAGTGAATATAAGGGAACGGGGAATGAAAAACTGTTTTTT.